This entry features one T cell receptor (beta chain) sequence. Its antigen has not been determined. This may be a read error, as it is one base from a much larger clone. No patient had received any treatment before thyroid surgery. Patient clinical samples collected from 2012 to 2018 were retrospectively analysed using T-cell receptor beta sequencing. This sample is drawn from a study of metastatic and nonmetastatic thyroid tumors (TCRdb year 2020). Regarding the study in general: The researchers compared repertoires between peripheral blood samples and tumor or nodule tissue samples from patients with malignant or benign thyroid disease. Study-wide findings and limitations: TCR beta diversity was reported as significantly higher in malignant tumors than in benign nodules, in both blood and tumor samples.

Trimming at the junction amounts to 4 bases on V and 8 bases on J, and the germline ends lie 8 bases apart. CDR1 and CDR2, per the germline V gene, are SQVTM and ANQGSEA. The CDR3 contains 10 residues, cysteine and phenylalanine counted. The sequence is cut down to CDR3 DNA, 30 bases in frame from base 1. Library preparation used PCR. Sequenced using an Illumina HiSeq 4000. High-throughput sequencing was used to profile the TCR beta-chain CDR3 region of each patient. The original pipeline was this. CDR3 differences across clinicopathological groups were used to build a classifier for discriminating distant-metastatic papillary thyroid cancer patients. Repertoire diversity was assessed with the Shannon index, and tumor-blood repertoire similarity with the Morisita-Horn index. The public reads were quality trimmed at Q25 with fastp and then assembled into clones with MiXCR by TCRdb, keeping productive beta chains. The V and J calls were determined by TCRdb, not by the authors. The sample data list about 33,000 clones, and more than 15% of these were observed just once. Over 4% of the sample is taken by the ten largest.

The rearrangement joined TRBV29-1 to TRBJ1-1; 6 matching bases give a weak D call of TRBD1. The origin of this receptor is a female donor with papillary thyroid cancer or a benign thyroid nodule (not recorded which). Some clones in this sample may be carry-over from other donors' samples. Sequenced input: blood. The CDR3 protein: CSVGTGEAFF. In nucleotides, the sequence is TGCAGCGTTGGTACAGGGGAAGCTTTCTTT.